The subject of this entry is one T cell receptor (beta chain). Recipients received nonmyeloablative bone marrow transplants from related graft donors, with transient mixed chimerism. The data were obtained in a study of Tregs in tolerant kidney transplant recipients. Sequenced by immunoSEQ multiplex PCR; TCRdb stores in-frame clones only, minus some. The data hold tens of thousands of clones, with 80% to 95% observed a single time. The sequence was obtained from a human patient who received a combined kidney and bone marrow transplant. These T cells may partly come from the graft donor. Specimen: CD4+ T cells from blood (PBMCs), collected 12 months after the transplant.

CDR3 nucleotides: TGTGCCAGCAGCTTAGCCAGGACAGGGTGGCGTCAGCCCCAGCATTTT. Amino acid sequence: CASSLARTGWRQPQHF. This sequence joins TRBV7-8 and TRBJ1-5, with 8 bases matching TRBD1. The germline V gene has CDR1 SGHVS and CDR2 FQNEAQ. CDR3 length: 16 amino acids. The V segment lost 0 bases and the J segment 6 bases; nucleotides outside the gene matches: 7.